This T cell receptor (beta chain) was recovered during a study of radiotherapy plus CTLA-4 blockade in lung cancer. Focal radiation and CTLA-4 blockade (ipilimumab) were tested in chemo-refractory metastatic non-small-cell lung cancer patients. For this clone: Its antigen is not identified.

Trimming left V 3 bases short and J 5 bases short, with 9 bases between. There are 13 residues in the CDR3. Germline CDR1 is SGHRS and CDR2 is YFSETQ. The assay was immunoSEQ multiplex PCR, and TCRdb's table has in-frame clones only and misses some. This table has 40,000 to 45,000 clones, less than 75% appearing once. General study points: Expansion in blood of tumor-derived TCR clones was seen after radiotherapy plus ipilimumab.

The J gene is TRBJ1-5, the V gene TRBV5-1, with D unclear. The sequencing used peripheral blood, collected from a patient treated with radiotherapy plus ipilimumab. This receptor was taken from a human donor with non-small cell lung cancer who had a partial response to radiotherapy plus ipilimumab. The CDR3 protein is CASSSTADQPQHF. The CDR3 DNA reads as TGCGCCAGCAGCTCCACAGCGGATCAGCCCCAGCATTTT.